These 12 T cell receptor beta chains originate from one sample sequenced in a study of CD8+CD57+ T cells in acquired aplastic anemia. By flow cytometry, patients selected for sequencing had shown an expansion of CD8+CD57+ cells. For CDR3 and TCR beta VDJ profiling, genomic DNA was the template used. One entry per CDR3 protein, called by TCRdb with MiXCR from the reads. The sample lists about 200,000 distinct CDR3 sequences; roughly 60% were seen once. The specimen was sorted CD4+, CD8+, or CD8+CD57+ T cells (not recorded which) from PBMCs. The source is a human donor with aplastic anemia.

V and J are TRBV20-1 and TRBJ2-1; possibly TRBD1 for D (6 bases). This CDR3 comprises 11 residues. The germline gives CDR1 DFQATT, CDR2 SNEGSKA (reference sequence). Trimming removed 5 bases from V and 4 bases from J, with 6 bases in between. The DNA for the CDR3 is TGCAGTGCTGACAGGTACAATGAGCAGTTCTTC. This sequence encodes CSADRYNEQFF.

V and J are TRBV10-3 and TRBJ2-7; TRBD2 matches at 9 bases. The CDR3 is 13 residues long. CDR1 and CDR2 (germline): ENHRY, SYGVKD. The ends lost 5 bases at V and 2 bases at J; junction bases unmatched: 1. CDR3 bases: TGTGCCATCAGTCTAGCGGGGACCTACGAGCAGTACTTC. Protein: CAISLAGTYEQYF.

Only one count was recorded for this clonotype. The chain recombines TRBV29-1 with TRBJ2-5; D gene unclear. Germline V gene sequence: CDR1 SQVTM, CDR2 ANQGSEA. CDR3 length: 12 amino acids. Trimming took off 6 bases at V and 7 bases at J, with 15 bases between the two ends. The CDR3, as DNA: TGCAGCGTGAGGACGGTGGGCGGGACCCAGTACTTC. It codes for CSVRTVGGTQYF. The whole variable domain, filled in from reference TRBV29-1 and TRBJ2-5, reads SAVISQKPSRDICQRGTSLTIQCQVDSQVTMMFWYRQQPGQSLTLIATANQGSEATYESGFVIDKFPISRPNLTFSTLTVSNMSPEDSSIYLCSVRTVGGTQYFGPGTRLLVL.

The rearrangement uses TRBV9 and TRBJ1-2, with D tentatively TRBD1 (5 bases). Germline assignment: CDR1 SGDLS and CDR2 YYNGEE. CDR3 length equals 16 residues. Trimming took off 1 base at V and 3 bases at J, with 16 bases between the two ends. Here the CDR3 DNA reads TGTGCCAGCAGCGTACAGGGTCAGCCAGCGGACTATGGCTACACCTTC. It specifies CASSVQGQPADYGYTF.

Details on this clonotype: At one end the junction does not follow the germline gene, possibly because of a read error. This sequence joins TRBV15 and TRBJ2-1; 11 bases are a match to TRBD2. The CDR3 length is 16 residues. CDR1 is LNHNV, CDR2 YYDKDF, per germline (reference sequence). The CDR3 reads CATSSNGTSGYNEQFF. The DNA of the CDR3 is TGTGCCACCAGCAGCAACGGGACTAGCGGATACAATGAGCAGTTTTTC.

The chain has TRBV6-5 and TRBJ1-1; no firm D call. The germline gives CDR1 MNHEY, CDR2 SVGAGI. The CDR3 loop spans 12 amino acids. V shed 6 bases and J shed 8 bases, with 13 bases lying between them. The CDR3, as DNA: TGTGCCAGCAGAACAGCCGGAAGAGAAGCTTTCTTT. Its translation is CASRTAGREAFF.

This clonotype was recorded a few times. The chain couples TRBV25-1 to TRBJ2-3; the D call may be TRBD1 or TRBD2 (5 bases each). Trimming shortened V by 3 bases and J by 4 bases, and 17 bases separated the two germline ends. The germline CDR1 and CDR2 sequences are MGHDK and SYGVNS. The CDR3 covers 16 residues. The CDR3 sequence is CASSDPGIGGSDTQYF. The CDR3 DNA reads TGTGCCAGCAGTGATCCAGGGATTGGAGGATCAGATACGCAGTATTTT.

The chain has TRBV20-1 and TRBJ2-1; the match to TRBD2 covers 8 bases. There are 15 residues in the CDR3. The germline V gene encodes CDR1 DFQATT and CDR2 SNEGSKA (reference sequence). Trimming removed 4 bases from V and 4 bases from J; junction bases left unmatched: 9. CDR3 protein: CSATHSGGRYNEQFF. The CDR3 nucleotides read TGCAGTGCTACCCACAGCGGGGGTCGTTACAATGAGCAGTTCTTC.

CDR3 region: CATSDFSTGGSGYTF. DNA of the CDR3: TGTGCCACCAGTGATTTCTCAACAGGGGGCTCTGGCTACACCTTC. V gene TRBV24-1 combines with J gene TRBJ1-2; 9 nucleotides line up with TRBD1. V lost 1 base, J lost 7 bases, and 6 bases stayed unmatched. Looked up from germline, CDR1 is KGHDR and CDR2 is SFDVKD. CDR3 size: 15 residues.

J is TRBJ2-3 and V is TRBV10-2; maybe TRBD2 (6 bases). With 3 bases removed from V and 3 bases from J, the gap between germline ends came to 13 bases. Germline V gene lookup returns CDR1 WSHSY and CDR2 SAAADI. The CDR3 sequence is 15 residues long. The CDR3: CASSDSRLVTDTQYF. Written as DNA, the CDR3 is TGCGCCAGCAGTGATTCGAGACTAGTAACAGATACGCAGTATTTT.

The chain joins TRBV24-1 to TRBJ2-3; D is uncertain. This CDR3 contains 15 residues. Germline V CDR1 and CDR2: KGHDR, SFDVKD. V was pared by 9 bases and J by 1 base, with 16 bases between. CDR3 nucleotide sequence: TGTGCCACCGGCCCTTTCGGCTCGGGCACAGATACGCAGTATTTT. Encoded protein: CATGPFGSGTDTQYF.

This clonotype was seen just once. This sequence joins TRBV7-2 and TRBJ2-1; no definite D call. CDR1 is SGHTA and CDR2 is FQGNSA in the germline V gene. The CDR3 has 15 amino acids. The V gene lost 1 base and the J gene lost 5 bases, with 12 bases spanning the gap. The CDR3 reads CASSLVQLTNNEQFF. Written as DNA, the CDR3 is TGTGCCAGCAGCTTAGTACAGCTAACAAACAATGAGCAGTTCTTC.